This paragraph reports one T cell receptor beta chain. Its antigen remains unknown. Authors of the study amplified TCR beta CDR3 regions from RNA transcripts. Researchers ran a first-round RT-PCR on the TCR CDR3 using the HTBI primer set. TCRdb ran MiXCR on the multiplex PCR reads and lists one entry per CDR3 protein. The data show a few hundred thousand distinct CDR3 sequences, approximately 14% seen once. Hyperthyroidism had been newly diagnosed in patients aged 18 to 65, and its duration was under 2 months. The source of the PBMCs was 8.5 to 10 ml of fresh peripheral blood. The sample is drawn from a study of T cells in Graves' hyperthyroidism and ophthalmopathy. Study results and caveats: Most thyroid clonotypes with frequency above 0.001 were detected in blood. Before onset, ophthalmopathy was predicted by the model a median roughly 6.4 months earlier.

Trimming cost V 3 bases and J 5 bases, with 13 bases left between them. The CDR3 covers 14 residues. Input material: blood. The rearrangement joins TRBV12-3 or TRBV12-4 to TRBJ2-5, with D unresolved. The source of this sequence is a woman in her 30s with Graves' hyperthyroidism. The CDR3 spells CASSFSPDLETQYF. The DNA for the CDR3 is TGTGCCAGCAGTTTTTCTCCAGATTTGGAGACCCAGTACTTC.